This TCR beta chain comes out of a study of response to subunit inactivated influenza vaccine. TCRdb fed the RT-PCR reads into MiXCR, producing one record per CDR3 protein. The sample includes about 520,000 distinct CDR3 sequences, 25% of them seen just once. General study findings and limits: With each seasonal influenza vaccination, the authors suggested, few new T cells are recruited.

This clonotype was counted between two and nine times. Its antigen remains unidentified. The receptor's source is a man between 45 and 60 years old who received an inactivated influenza vaccine. This specimen was CD4+ T cells sorted from PBMCs, taken 4 to 6 days after vaccination.

CDR3 sequence reads: CASSDRQAYEQYF. The CDR3 DNA reads TGCGCCAGCAGCGACCGACAGGCCTACGAGCAGTACTTC. V gene TRBV5-1 combines with J gene TRBJ2-7, with D possibly TRBD1 on 6 matching bases. The CDR3 is made up of 13 amino acids. The ends were cut back, 4 bases at V and 2 bases at J, with 10 bases in the middle. Germline V lookup: CDR1 SGHRS, CDR2 YFSETQ. Combining the CDR3 with reference TRBV5-1 and TRBJ2-7 gives the whole variable domain KAGVTQTPRYLIKTRGQQVTLSCSPISGHRSVSWYQQTPGQGLQFLFEYFSETQRNKGNFPGRFSGRQFSNSRSEMNVSTLELGDSALYLCASSDRQAYEQYFGPGTRLTVT.